This entry lists 28 T cell receptor beta chains sequenced from one sample in a study of CD8 T cells in Susac syndrome. When the RNA was reverse transcribed, random hexamers were used with an input of roughly 0.5 to 1 ug. One entry per CDR3 protein results from TCRdb running MiXCR on the immunoSEQ multiplex PCR reads. The sample has under 200,000 distinct CDR3 sequences, roughly 94% seen once; the top ten hold 0.12%. The sample was CD4+ T cells from PBMCs. The receptors come from a human donor with Susac syndrome.

This CDR3 is CASSAVNMAGSDNEQFF. The CDR3 nucleotides read TGTGCCAGCAGTGCAGTGAATATGGCCGGGAGCGACAATGAGCAGTTCTTC. The chain employs TRBV25-1 and TRBJ2-1; weak D call: TRBD2 (6 bases). Germline CDR1 and CDR2: MGHDK and SYGVNS. The germline V and J ends were trimmed by 4 bases and 5 bases, with 21 bases remaining between them. CDR3 length equals 17 residues.

V gene TRBV20-1 combines with J gene TRBJ2-3, with 13 nucleotides matching TRBD2. In germline, CDR1 is DFQATT, CDR2 SNEGSKA (reference sequence). The CDR3 has 13 amino acids. CDR3 residues: CSQLAGGPDTQYF. The DNA for the CDR3 is TGCAGCCAACTAGCGGGGGGGCCAGATACGCAGTATTTT.

The rearrangement uses TRBV9 and TRBJ2-1; possibly TRBD2 for D (7 bases). This CDR3 comprises 15 residues. Germline V gene sequence: CDR1 SGDLS, CDR2 YYNGEE. The V end was cut by 0 bases, the J end by 9 bases, with 16 bases between. For the CDR3, the DNA is TGTGCCAGCAGCGTAGCTGGGGGGGGCGGGGGTGAGCAGTTCTTC. Protein product: CASSVAGGGGGEQFF.

This chain joins TRBV4-3 and TRBJ2-5, with TRBD2 identical over 11 bases. Trimming took 5 bases from V and 5 from J; bases not matched to a gene: 4. The CDR3 is 14 residues long. Germline V lookup: CDR1 LGHNA, CDR2 YSLEER. Here the CDR3 reads CASSSRLAGETQYF. CDR3 DNA sequence: TGCGCCAGCAGCTCCCGACTAGCGGGGGAGACCCAGTACTTC.

This clonotype was recorded once. The rearrangement joins TRBV6-2 or TRBV6-3 to TRBJ2-5; TRBD1 matches 9 bases. The CDR3 totals 14 residues. V was pared by 7 bases and J by 5 bases, with 8 bases of the junction left unmatched. Germline lookup yields CDR1 MNHEY and CDR2 SVGEGT. The chain's CDR3 is CASKSQGARETQYF. The CDR3 region has the DNA TGTGCCAGCAAATCACAGGGGGCACGGGAGACCCAGTACTTC.

This chain links TRBV20-1 with TRBJ2-7; 8 nucleotides match TRBD2. Germline loops: CDR1 DFQATT, CDR2 SNEGSKA (reference sequence). Trimming removed 3 bases from V and 3 bases from J; junction bases left unmatched: 13. The CDR3 length is 16 residues. The CDR3 sequence: CSARTSRRGERYEQYF. Here the CDR3 DNA reads TGCAGTGCTAGGACCTCTCGGCGGGGGGAGCGCTACGAGCAGTACTTC.

The chain employs TRBV11-2 and TRBJ2-5, with TRBD2 matching over 11 bases. The germline CDR1 and CDR2 sequences are SGHAT and FQNNGV. V lost 2 bases to trimming and J lost 3 bases; unmatched junction nucleotides: 2. The CDR3 extends over 15 amino acids. The CDR3 protein is CASSLLAGGKETQYF. In nucleotides, the CDR3 is TGTGCCAGCAGCTTACTAGCGGGGGGAAAAGAGACCCAGTACTTC.

The chain couples TRBV30 to TRBJ1-2; 9 bases agree with TRBD1. CDR1 and CDR2 from the germline V gene are GTSNPN and SVGIG (reference sequence). The ends lost 5 bases at V and 6 bases at J; junction bases unmatched: 10. CDR3 length: 14 residues. The CDR3 reads CAWEPGQGFHGYTF. The DNA of the CDR3 is TGTGCCTGGGAGCCGGGACAGGGTTTTCATGGCTACACCTTC. Full variable domain (rest looked up from reference TRBV30 and TRBJ1-2): SQTIHQWPATLVQPVGSPLSLECTVEGTSNPNLYWYRQAAGRGLQLLFYSVGIGQISSEVPQNLSASRPQDRQFILSSKKLLLSDSGFYLCAWEPGQGFHGYTFGSGTRLTVV.

This clonotype was seen a few times. The V and J genes are TRBV29-1 and TRBJ2-7; D is possibly TRBD1 (6 bases). Trimming stripped 7 bases from V and 2 bases from J, with 12 bases between. Germline V gene lookup returns CDR1 SQVTM and CDR2 ANQGSEA. CDR3 length equals 12 residues. The CDR3 reads CSGTDGTYEQYF. In DNA, the CDR3 is TGCAGCGGGACAGACGGGACCTACGAGCAGTACTTC.

CDR3 amino acids: CASSLAGGRYEQYF. Written as DNA, the CDR3 is TGCGCCAGCAGCTTGGCCGGGGGCCGCTACGAGCAGTACTTC. The rearrangement uses TRBV5-1 and TRBJ2-7; either TRBD1 or TRBD2 may fit D (6 bases each). V lost 0 bases to trimming and J lost 3 bases, with 10 bases between them. The CDR3 contains 14 residues. The germline CDR1 and CDR2 sequences are SGHRS and YFSETQ.

V gene TRBV5-1 combines with J gene TRBJ1-6; TRBD1 agrees at 8 bases. J gave up 7 bases and V 4 bases, and 10 bases lay outside the gene matches. CDR1 is SGHRS and CDR2 is YFSETQ in the germline V gene. CDR3 length: 16 residues. The CDR3 loop is CASSKTTGEGNSPLHF. CDR3 bases: TGCGCCAGCAGCAAAACGACAGGGGAAGGCAATTCACCCCTCCACTTT.

The chain employs TRBV6-5 and TRBJ2-5; 9 positions agree with TRBD2. J lost 1 base, V lost 0 bases, and 3 bases had no gene match. The CDR3 loop spans 16 amino acids. The germline V gene has CDR1 MNHEY and CDR2 SVGAGI. The CDR3 here is CASSYSPAGGQETQYF. The CDR3 region has the DNA TGTGCCAGCAGTTACTCGCCAGCGGGGGGCCAAGAGACCCAGTACTTC.

The V call is TRBV6-6, the J call TRBJ1-2; D unresolved. The CDR3 spans 14 residues. The V end was cut by 0 bases, the J end by 7 bases, with 12 bases between. CDR1 MNHNY and CDR2 SVGAGI come from the germline V gene (reference sequence). The CDR3 region is CASSYSTGVGGYTF. The CDR3 DNA reads as TGTGCCAGCAGTTACTCGACTGGGGTTGGTGGCTACACCTTC.

The V and J genes are TRBV20-1 and TRBJ2-3; D remains unclear. CDR1 is DFQATT and CDR2 is SNEGSKA in the germline V gene (reference sequence). This CDR3 is 14 amino acids long. V lost 5 bases and J 3 bases, leaving 15 bases between the germline ends. CDR3 loop: CSAAEFGSTDTQYF. For the CDR3, the DNA is TGCAGTGCTGCGGAGTTCGGTTCGACAGATACGCAGTATTTT.

J is TRBJ2-5 and V is TRBV6-6; D not resolved. The V and J ends lost 2 bases and 2 bases respectively, with 15 bases between them. This CDR3 contains 16 residues. Germline CDR1 and CDR2: MNHNY and SVGAGI (reference sequence). CDR3 protein: CASSYRGQLVQETQYF. The CDR3 DNA reads as TGTGCCAGCAGTTACCGTGGCCAGTTAGTACAAGAGACCCAGTACTTC.

V gene TRBV7-8 combines with J gene TRBJ2-1; no clear D. The CDR3 is 14 residues long. Germline V CDR1 and CDR2: SGHVS, FQNEAQ. V lost 5 bases, J lost 10 bases, and 18 bases lay in between. In nucleotides, the CDR3 is TGTGCCAGCAGCCTACAGACACGTTCCGGGGAGCAGTTCTTC. Translation gives CASSLQTRSGEQFF. Full variable domain (remainder filled in from reference TRBV7-8 and TRBJ2-1): GAGVSQSPRYKVAKRGQDVALRCDPISGHVSLFWYQQALGQGPEFLTYFQNEAQLDKSGLPSDRFFAERPEGSVSTLKIQRTQQEDSAVYLCASSLQTRSGEQFFGPGTRLTVL.

The chain uses TRBV20-1 and TRBJ2-1; unclear D gene. V was trimmed by 1 base and J by 4 bases, leaving 8 bases between them. Germline CDR1 is DFQATT and CDR2 is SNEGSKA (reference sequence). The CDR3 is 13 residues long. The CDR3 sequence is CSARAPKYNEQFF. CDR3 DNA sequence: TGCAGTGCTAGAGCTCCGAAATACAATGAGCAGTTCTTC.

This clonotype was recorded only once. The chain links TRBV20-1 to TRBJ2-5; 8 bases line up with TRBD2. CDR3 length equals 14 residues. The junction had 6 bases not matched to a gene; V was cut back by 5 bases and J by 1 base. The germline V gene has CDR1 DFQATT and CDR2 SNEGSKA (reference sequence). DNA of the CDR3: TGCAGTGCTGCCGGGACTAGGAGCCAAGAGACCCAGTACTTC. Its protein product is CSAAGTRSQETQYF.

The chain links TRBV20-1 to TRBJ1-4; D uncertain. Germline-derived CDR1 and CDR2 are DFQATT and SNEGSKA (reference sequence). This CDR3 contains 14 residues. V lost 0 bases and J 7 bases, leaving 12 bases between the germline ends. The CDR3: CSARDRSQGEKLFF. As DNA, the CDR3 is TGCAGTGCTAGAGATAGAAGTCAAGGTGAAAAACTGTTTTTT.

The V gene is TRBV5-1, the J gene TRBJ1-6; tentative D call: TRBD1 (5 bases). CDR1 and CDR2 from the germline V gene are SGHRS and YFSETQ. The V gene lost 5 bases and the J gene lost 5 bases, with 11 bases spanning the gap. The CDR3 sequence is 14 residues long. The CDR3, as DNA: TGCGCCAGCAGTACTCAGGGTAATAATTCACCCCTCCACTTT. Amino acids: CASSTQGNNSPLHF.

The rearrangement uses TRBV20-1 and TRBJ2-5; the D is unclear. This CDR3 has 13 amino acids. Germline V gene sequence: CDR1 DFQATT, CDR2 SNEGSKA (reference sequence). V shed 1 base and J shed 1 base, with 7 bases lying between them. In DNA, the CDR3 is TGCAGTGCTAGAGTAGGATTCCAAGAGACCCAGTACTTC. Protein product: CSARVGFQETQYF.

In nucleotides, the CDR3 is TGCAGTACCCTCCAGGGACTATTCCCAGATACGCAGTATTTT. It codes for CSTLQGLFPDTQYF. The chain has TRBV20-1 and TRBJ2-3; 7 nucleotides match TRBD2. The length of the CDR3 is 14 residues. V dropped 8 bases and J dropped 4; count of bases not matched to a gene: 12. The germline CDR1 and CDR2 sequences are DFQATT and SNEGSKA (reference sequence).

This chain uses TRBV6-5 with TRBJ1-6, with a tentative D call TRBD1 (6 bases). V was clipped by 6 bases and J by 9 bases, with 18 bases between them. This CDR3 is 15 amino acids long. CDR1 MNHEY and CDR2 SVGAGI come from the germline V gene. Here the CDR3 reads CASRNRAGGRSPLHF. In DNA form, the CDR3 reads TGTGCCAGCAGAAATCGGGCCGGGGGGCGTTCACCCCTCCACTTT.

CDR3: CSAQGSPNTGELFF. CDR3 DNA sequence: TGCAGTGCTCAGGGGAGCCCGAACACCGGGGAGCTGTTTTTT. The chain has TRBV20-1 and TRBJ2-2, with a possible D match to TRBD1 (6 bases). CDR3 size: 14 residues. Germline V gene data show CDR1 as DFQATT and CDR2 as SNEGSKA (reference sequence). The V gene lost 5 bases and the J gene lost 0 bases, with 10 bases spanning the gap.

The V and J genes are TRBV20-1 and TRBJ2-5; D unresolved. Germline assignment: CDR1 DFQATT and CDR2 SNEGSKA (reference sequence). Trimming shortened V by 6 bases and J by 6 bases, and 11 bases separated the two germline ends. This CDR3 comprises 11 residues. The CDR3 nucleotides read TGCAGTGCATTGGTCGGCCAGACCCAGTACTTC. Translated, it gives CSALVGQTQYF.

In its sample, this clonotype was seen once. The V call is TRBV30, the J call TRBJ2-6; 8 positions agree with TRBD1. Germline assignment: CDR1 GTSNPN and CDR2 SVGIG (reference sequence). This CDR3 has 17 amino acids. Trimming at V came to 3 bases and at J to 0 bases, leaving 7 bases not matched to a gene. CDR3 in amino acids: CAWRTGGPYSGANVLTF. In nucleotides, the CDR3 is TGTGCCTGGAGAACAGGGGGGCCCTACTCTGGGGCCAACGTCCTGACTTTC.

The genes are TRBV6-2 or TRBV6-3 and TRBJ2-1, with 12 bases fitting TRBD2. The germline gives CDR1 MNHEY, CDR2 SVGEGT. The CDR3 totals 15 residues. V was pared by 3 bases and J by 9 bases, with 6 bases of the junction left unmatched. CDR3 coding DNA: TGTGCCAGCAGTTATCCGCTAGCGGGGGGGCGTGAGCAGTTCTTC. This sequence encodes CASSYPLAGGREQFF.

The J gene is TRBJ2-3, the V gene TRBV20-1; 7 nucleotides align to TRBD1. The germline V gene encodes CDR1 DFQATT and CDR2 SNEGSKA (reference sequence). V was clipped by 3 bases and J by 0 bases; unmatched bases: 6. CDR3 length: 15 residues. CDR3: CSASKGAASTDTQYF. CDR3 in DNA: TGCAGTGCTAGTAAGGGGGCGGCAAGCACAGATACGCAGTATTTT.